The present entry profiles one T cell receptor (beta chain) with its context. Its antigen is unknown. No per-base quality is available; no much larger clone lies one base away. The germline V gene (reference sequence) specifies WNHNN as CDR1 and SYGVQD as CDR2. The CDR3 runs 13 residues from the cysteine to the phenylalanine. CDR3 DNA is the only sequence kept; it has 39 bases, read in frame from the first base. A distance of 5 bases separates the germline ends of V and J, which lose 2 bases and 3 bases respectively. TCRbeta CDR3 regions were amplified from genomic DNA by means of the immunoSEQ Assay, a bias-controlled multiplex PCR. The source study handled its data this way. The number of nucleated cells in each sample was estimated from the amplification of reference gene primers within the assay. To quantify the absolute abundance of each unique TCRbeta CDR3 rearrangement, sequence reads were collapsed and filtered. For each sample, productive Simpson clonality was calculated by taking the square root of Simpson's diversity index across productive rearrangements. TCRdb mirrors the immuneACCESS table, restricted to in-frame sequences. Some clones are absent from its copies; in checked studies, under half trace to an unresolved V gene, and the reason for the others is unknown. Clone size and V and J calls were adopted from that table, with D and trimming inferred from the DNA. This sample is represented by about 280,000 clones; more than 85% of them were singletons. Roughly 4.8% of the sample goes to the ten largest clones.

This sample is part of a study of blood T cell repertoires in COVID-19 (dated by TCRdb to about 2020). General notes on the study: Collaborator samples came from the United States, Italy and Spain and covered acute and convalescent phases of COVID-19. The prospective study material was composed of cDNA or gDNA derived from T cells, B-cell-depleted T cells, or PBMCs. Deeply sampled blood TCRbeta repertoires from subjects exposed to, actively infected with, or recovered from COVID-19 were included in the dataset. A freely available public database, intended as a resource for researchers studying the immune response to SARS-CoV-2, is where the repertoires were released. The samples were drawn from two sources: the first 160 participants of the ongoing ImmuneRACE study, and over 1,000 subjects contributed by 6 global collaborators. Sample metadata almost always included a de-identified subject ID, COVID-19 status, age in years and sex. Where HLA class I and class II types were available, the types were taken from metadata supplied by the sample provider, not from assay-based typing. The paper as a whole reports these results and caveats: How much clinical and demographic metadata was included differed by source and by participant, and the metadata was provided uncurated.

The collaborating institutions used their own protocols to collect whole blood in K2EDTA tubes. For TCRbeta analysis, collaborator samples were shipped as frozen whole blood, as isolated PBMCs, or as DNA extracted from either sample type. In this chain, TRBV10-1 is recombined with TRBJ2-1, with the D segment identity uncertain. This clonotype originated in a man aged 35-49 years with acute or convalescent COVID-19. Sequencing used peripheral blood. The nucleotide sequence reads TGCGCCAGCAGTGAGGGCCGCTACAATGAGCAGTTCTTC. Its protein product is CASSEGRYNEQFF.